This record covers a single TCR beta chain. Clones were read by immunoSEQ multiplex PCR, and TCRdb kept only the in-frame ones, dropping some. The sample shows fewer than 250,000 clones, about 83% of them seen only once. The data belong to a study of blood T cell repertoires in COVID-19. Study at large: Sources were T cells, B-cell-depleted T cells, or PBMCs; the material itself was cDNA or gDNA.

Enrolled through a virtual design, the participants were between 18 and 89 years of age and came from 24 US areas. Participant-given clinical history determined each cohort assignment. What was sequenced was PBMCs or T cells enriched from blood (not recorded which). This TCR was recovered from a woman aged 40 to 55 who had been exposed to COVID-19.

In DNA form, the CDR3 reads TGTGCCAGCCTCGATACGGGTCCCCAAGCGGATGGCTACACCTTC. Encoded protein: CASLDTGPQADGYTF. The rearrangement links TRBV6-4 to TRBJ1-2, with unresolved D. Germline CDR1 MRHNA, CDR2 SNTAGT. The CDR3 has 15 residues. V lost 8 bases and J 6 bases, leaving 22 bases between the germline ends.